The entry below describes one T cell receptor (beta chain). Its specific antigen is unknown. No qualities accompany the bases; no much larger clone lies one base away. Using the immunoSEQ assay, the TCR beta chain CDR3 regions were sequenced from genomic DNA. Primers annealing to V and J segments amplified rearranged VDJ segments. From the authors' description of their analysis: The ImmunoSeq Analyzer software was used to calculate clonality and richness metrics. Differentially abundant clones between regions were identified using Fisher's exact test plus a beta-binomial method for added stringency. TCRdb holds this immuneACCESS table with in-frame rearrangements only. Some clones are missing; in checked studies, unresolved V genes explain under half, and the rest has no known cause. D and trimming were read from the DNA, whereas the V and J calls and clone size are those reported in that table. The sample table holds 2,500 to 3,000 clones, of which 70% to 80% were seen once. The ten largest clones represent around 45% of the sample.

The entry originates in a study of intratumoral heterogeneity in liver cancer. For context, the study as a whole: In the full cohort of 14 patients, the median age was nearly 65 years and the majority of patients were male. RNA-seq, DNA sequencing, TCR-seq and SNP array data from multiple regions of hepatocellular carcinoma specimens were combined in the study to investigate intratumor heterogeneity. The overall cohort comprised just over 70 multiregional samples from approximately 14 HCC patients, with roughly 52 tumoral and around 20 adjacent nontumoral regions.

V loses 5 bases, J loses 7 bases, and the germline ends lie 7 bases apart. Via the germline V gene, CDR1 is SGHDT and CDR2 YYEEEE. Taken from cysteine to phenylalanine, the CDR3 has 12 residues. The DNA shown is the 36-base CDR3, in frame from base 1. Samples labelled H came from distinct, geographically separated regions of the hepatocellular carcinoma nodule. Every patient had early-stage hepatocellular carcinoma and went to surgical resection without receiving any prior therapy. Sampled areas lacked macroscopic evidence of necrosis or hemorrhage. TCR sequencing (ImmunoSeq) was performed on multiple regions from two patients. Frozen tissue samples from resection were taken at least 1 cm away from one another. Genomic DNA was isolated from bulk tissue with the DNeasy blood and tissue kit. Overall results and qualifications from the work: Tumor region a in each sequenced patient had significantly more unique T-cell clonal expansions than region b. No significant difference in overall T cell clonality was found between tumor regions within either sequenced patient. The authors noted a relatively low number of patients and under-sampled tumor-infiltrating lymphocyte representation as limitations. RNA-seq-based estimates of regional differences in tumor-infiltrating lymphocyte burden were reportedly confirmed by TCR sequencing.

Here the sequenced sample was tumor tissue, taken before any cancer treatment. This sequence originates from a woman aged 70 to 79 with hepatocellular carcinoma. The chain employs TRBV5-6 and TRBJ1-6, with the D gene not clear enough to name. The nucleotide sequence reads TGTGCCAGCAGTTATCAAAATTCACCCCTCCACTTT. It translates to CASSYQNSPLHF.